By its share, the clone carrying this TCR beta chain is medium-sized. The target antigen is unknown. This specimen comes from a study of spatial heterogeneity in lung cancer. Study background: Alpha-chain sequences were consistently detected less often than beta-chain sequences.

Overall study findings and caveats: Counts of expanded alpha and beta TCRs within tumors tracked the tumor nonsynonymous mutation count.

Each CDR3 protein is one row after TCRdb ran MiXCR on the 5' RACE reads. This table has 7,300 or so distinct CDR3 sequences, 11% to 15% appearing once. The CDR3 is 15 residues long. J was trimmed by 0 bases and V by 4 bases; bases with no gene match: 4. Germline CDR1 is LGHDT and CDR2 is YNNKEL (reference sequence). Time point noted: sample taken at primary tumor resection. This TCR was sampled from a female donor with early-stage non-small cell lung cancer. The sequenced sample was lung tumor tissue, obtained at surgery. The chain carries TRBV3-1 and TRBJ1-2, with TRBD1 matching 8 bases. The CDR3 loop is CASSRTGQANYGYTF. The CDR3 DNA reads as TGTGCCAGCAGCCGGACAGGGCAAGCTAACTATGGCTACACCTTC.